This TCR beta chain came from a study of shared clonotypes between healthy human individuals. General study results and limits: Some naive CD4 clonotypes, about 5.5%, turned up in common across a handful of donors.

Recent vaccinations or acute infections were absent in the healthy HIV-negative adult donors. CDR1 is SGHDN, CDR2 FVKESK, per germline. The V end was cut by 1 base, the J end by 4 bases, with 16 bases between. The CDR3 totals 16 residues. A word on this clone: Its specificity is unknown.

Here immunoSEQ multiplex PCR was the method, and the copy in TCRdb shows in-frame clones only, minus some. The sample lists roughly 1,000,000 clones, about four fifths occurring once. The receptor's source is a man between 18 and 29 years old in good health. Some clones in this sample may be carry-over from other donors' samples. What was sequenced was memory CD4+ T cells from PBMCs. Subset of the sample: CD45RA-negative fraction. J is TRBJ1-2 and V is TRBV14, with D maybe TRBD1 (5 bases). The CDR3 DNA reads TGTGCCAGCAGCCAAGGGTCTGTGGGGCAAGGCTATGGCTACACCTTC. Translated: CASSQGSVGQGYGYTF.